This T cell receptor beta chain was recovered during a study of blood T cell repertoires in COVID-19. Assay used: immunoSEQ multiplex PCR; TCRdb lists only in-frame clones, some missing. The sample has 100,000 to 150,000 clones, roughly 69% seen once; the top ten hold approximately 2.3%. This clone has only one observation. Germline V CDR1 and CDR2: SGHRS, YFSETQ. The V and J ends lost 0 bases and 7 bases respectively, with 14 bases between them. CDR3 length equals 15 residues. The TCR originated in a woman aged 70-85 years with acute or convalescent COVID-19. The sample was peripheral blood. This chain joins TRBV5-1 and TRBJ2-1; D perhaps matches TRBD2 (6 bases). The CDR3 DNA reads TGCGCCAGCAGCTTGGGGCAGGGAGGTGTGAATGAGCAGTTCTTC. Its translation is CASSLGQGGVNEQFF.